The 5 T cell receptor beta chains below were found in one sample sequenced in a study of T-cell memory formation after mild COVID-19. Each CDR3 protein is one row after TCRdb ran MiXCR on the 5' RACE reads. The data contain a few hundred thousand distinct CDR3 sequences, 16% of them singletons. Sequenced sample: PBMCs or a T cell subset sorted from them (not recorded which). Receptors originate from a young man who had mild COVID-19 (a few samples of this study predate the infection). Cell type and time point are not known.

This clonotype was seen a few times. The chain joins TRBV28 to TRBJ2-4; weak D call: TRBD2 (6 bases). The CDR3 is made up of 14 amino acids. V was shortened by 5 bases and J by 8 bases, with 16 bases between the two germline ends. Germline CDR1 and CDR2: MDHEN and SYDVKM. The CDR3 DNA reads TGTGCCAGCAGTCCTACGGGAGCTGGATACATTCAGTACTTC. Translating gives CASSPTGAGYIQYF.

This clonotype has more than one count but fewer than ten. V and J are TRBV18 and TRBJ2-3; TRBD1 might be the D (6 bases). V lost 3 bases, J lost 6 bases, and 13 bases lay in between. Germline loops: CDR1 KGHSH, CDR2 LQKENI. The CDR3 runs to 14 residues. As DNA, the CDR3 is TGTGCCAGCTCACCCTCGACAGGACTTGATACGCAGTATTTT. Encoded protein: CASSPSTGLDTQYF. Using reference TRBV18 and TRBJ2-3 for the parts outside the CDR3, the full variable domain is NAGVMQNPRHLVRRRGQEARLRCSPMKGHSHVYWYRQLPEEGLKFMVYLQKENIIDESGMPKERFSAEFPKEGPSILRIQQVVRGDSAAYFCASSPSTGLDTQYFGPGTRLTVL.

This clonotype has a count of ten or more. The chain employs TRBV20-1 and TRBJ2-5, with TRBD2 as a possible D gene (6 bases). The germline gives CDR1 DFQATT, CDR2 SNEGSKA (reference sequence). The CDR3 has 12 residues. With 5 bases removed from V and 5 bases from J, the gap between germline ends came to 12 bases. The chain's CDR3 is CSAAGSGETQYF. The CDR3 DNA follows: TGCAGTGCTGCCGGGAGCGGGGAGACCCAGTACTTC.

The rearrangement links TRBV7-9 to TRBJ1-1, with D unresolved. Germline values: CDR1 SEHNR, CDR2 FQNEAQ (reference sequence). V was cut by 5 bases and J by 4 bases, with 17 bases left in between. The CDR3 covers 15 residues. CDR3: CASSLVGEGGTEAFF. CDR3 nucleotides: TGTGCCAGCAGCCTCGTAGGCGAGGGCGGCACTGAAGCTTTCTTT. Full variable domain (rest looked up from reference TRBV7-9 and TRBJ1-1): DTGVSQNPRHKITKRGQNVTFRCDPISEHNRLYWYRQTLGQGPEFLTYFQNEAQLEKSRLLSDRFSAERPKGSFSTLEIQRTEQGDSAMYLCASSLVGEGGTEAFFGQGTRLTVV.

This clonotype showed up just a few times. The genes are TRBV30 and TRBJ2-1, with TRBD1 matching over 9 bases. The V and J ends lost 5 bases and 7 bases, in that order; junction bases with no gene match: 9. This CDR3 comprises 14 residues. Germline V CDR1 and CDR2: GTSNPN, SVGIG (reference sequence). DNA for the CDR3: TGTGCCTGGGTCGCCCGGACAGGGGCTAATGAGCAGTTCTTC. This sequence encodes CAWVARTGANEQFF. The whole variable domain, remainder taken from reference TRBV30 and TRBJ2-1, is SQTIHQWPATLVQPVGSPLSLECTVEGTSNPNLYWYRQAAGRGLQLLFYSVGIGQISSEVPQNLSASRPQDRQFILSSKKLLLSDSGFYLCAWVARTGANEQFFGPGTRLTVL.